The clone carrying this TCR beta chain showed up many times. Its antigen is undetermined. A single record per CDR3 protein comes from TCRdb applying MiXCR to the reads. The repertoire includes about 260,000 distinct CDR3 sequences, roughly 9.1% of them detected once, and about 14% sits in the top ten. These data belong to a study of T cell repertoires in cytomegalovirus infection. The overall study: Public TCR beta signatures marked donors with CMV infection and the matching HLA. Findings and limits, study-wide: Cumulative public TCR beta family frequency identified carriers of CMV plus the relevant HLA.

V was pared by 3 bases and J by 4 bases, with 6 bases of the junction left unmatched. The CDR3 is 15 amino acids. Germline V gene sequence: CDR1 SGHNT, CDR2 YENEEA. The clonotype comes from a human donor in good health (CMV status not recorded). Some clones in this sample may be carry-over from other donors' samples. The sample comprised PBMCs. The chain is built from TRBV11-3 and TRBJ2-1, with TRBD1 matching 7 bases. The DNA of the CDR3 is TGTGCCAGCAGCTTCGGCAGGGGGAGATACAATGAGCAGTTCTTC. It is translated as CASSFGRGRYNEQFF.